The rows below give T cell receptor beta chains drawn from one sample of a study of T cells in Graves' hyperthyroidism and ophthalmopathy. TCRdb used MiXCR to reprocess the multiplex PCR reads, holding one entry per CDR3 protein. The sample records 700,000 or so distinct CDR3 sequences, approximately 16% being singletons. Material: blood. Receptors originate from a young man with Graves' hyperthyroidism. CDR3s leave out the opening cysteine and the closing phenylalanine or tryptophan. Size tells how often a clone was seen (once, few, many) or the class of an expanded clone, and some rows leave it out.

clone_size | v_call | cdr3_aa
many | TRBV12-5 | ASGLDSRGLPDTQY
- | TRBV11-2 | ASSLTWTGGDTQY
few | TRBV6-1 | ASSSTAYNGYT
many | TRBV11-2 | ASTPRLAGTDTQY
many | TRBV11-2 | ASSLGSRSSYEQY
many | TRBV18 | ASSPRVGSSSTEAF
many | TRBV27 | ASSPSGVVFYNEQF
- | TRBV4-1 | ASSRPDAGWGPSSTDTQY
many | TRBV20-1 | SASPGTSGRSSYEQY
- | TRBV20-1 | SAQAGGPRDTQY
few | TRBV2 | ASRHTSTYEQY
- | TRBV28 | ASSRGSGGYNEQF
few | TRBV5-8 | ASIPLAGEYNEQF
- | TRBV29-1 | SVEGGGNEKLF
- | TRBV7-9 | ASTANVGVSGNTIY
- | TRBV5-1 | ASSLAGSTSGNTIY
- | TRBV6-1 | ASSTDGGSYNEQF
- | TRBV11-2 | ASSLAGPNQPQH
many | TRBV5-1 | ASSSNRAGGPSYEQY
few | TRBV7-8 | ASSKWLAGVSEQY
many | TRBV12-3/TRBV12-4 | ASSEGLGEQF
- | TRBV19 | ASSPMSGTDTDTQY
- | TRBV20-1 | SARDSPGVNTGELF
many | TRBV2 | ASSDSQRGVAKNIQY
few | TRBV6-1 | ASSDGTVAYNEQF
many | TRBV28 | ASSFGNYNEQF
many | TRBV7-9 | ASSPDSTYEQY
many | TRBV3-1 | ASSADIPSTDTQY
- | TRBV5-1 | ASSPWGGGTLDEKLF
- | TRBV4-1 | ASSQMGSSYEQY
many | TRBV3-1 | ASSPRDWSYEQY
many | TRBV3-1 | ASSSTGGGAVGEKLF
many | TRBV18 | ASSPLWSVSTDTQY
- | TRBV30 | AWGYGGEQY
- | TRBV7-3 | ASSSSGGSSTDTQY
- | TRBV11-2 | ASSLGGWLAGHQETQY